These 30 T cell receptor beta chains were sequenced from one sample in a study of blood T cell repertoires in COVID-19. Assay used: immunoSEQ multiplex PCR; TCRdb lists only in-frame clones, some missing. The sample includes 110,000 or so clones, under 90% of them seen just once. The sequencing input was peripheral blood. The receptors come from a man aged 60 to 75 with acute or convalescent COVID-19.

This chain links TRBV4-1 with TRBJ2-7; unclear D gene. Germline assignment: CDR1 MGHRA and CDR2 YSYEKL. Deletions cut 0 bases from V and 0 bases from J, with 9 bases between. CDR3 length: 15 amino acids. The DNA of the CDR3 is TGCGCCAGCAGCCAAGAAGAGAGGAGCTCCTACGAGCAGTACTTC. Its protein product is CASSQEERSSYEQYF.

The chain combines TRBV6-2 or TRBV6-3 with TRBJ2-5; D possibly corresponds to TRBD2 (6 bases). The germline V and J ends were trimmed by 6 bases and 2 bases, with 10 bases remaining between them. The CDR3 extends over 13 amino acids. The germline CDR1 and CDR2 sequences are MNHEY and SVGEGT. CDR3 coding DNA: TGTGCCAGCAGCCTGGGACTGCAAGAGACCCAGTACTTC. Protein sequence: CASSLGLQETQYF.

In its sample, this clone was seen a few times. The chain employs TRBV24-1 and TRBJ2-5; tentative D call: TRBD2 (5 bases). V lost 0 bases and J lost 7, with 5 bases in between. Germline CDR1 is KGHDR and CDR2 is SFDVKD. The CDR3 is 12 residues long. This chain's CDR3 is CATSDLRGTQYF. For the CDR3, the DNA is TGTGCCACCAGTGATTTGCGGGGGACCCAGTACTTC.

The CDR3 here is CASRYTITGKNTEAFF. The CDR3 DNA reads TGTGCCAGCAGGTACACTATAACAGGGAAAAACACTGAAGCTTTCTTT. The rearrangement joins TRBV6-2 or TRBV6-3 to TRBJ1-1, with TRBD1 as a possible D gene (6 bases). Germline assignment: CDR1 MNHEY and CDR2 SVGEGT. Between the trimmed V and J ends, which lost 6 bases and 2 bases, there was a span of 19 bases. CDR3 length equals 16 residues.

The chain carries TRBV7-9 and TRBJ1-6; D is possibly TRBD1 (5 bases). The CDR3 runs 14 residues. Germline V gene lookup returns CDR1 SEHNR and CDR2 FQNEAQ (reference sequence). The V gene lost 5 bases and the J gene lost 6 bases, with 11 bases spanning the gap. CDR3 nucleotide sequence: TGTGCCAGCAGCCTCGACAGTTCTAATTCACCCCTCCACTTT. Translated, it gives CASSLDSSNSPLHF.

The chain has TRBV7-6 and TRBJ2-3; D unresolved. The germline gives CDR1 SGHVS, CDR2 FNYEAQ. This CDR3 has 12 amino acids. V lost 6 bases, J lost 6 bases, and 10 bases lay in between. The CDR3 DNA sequence: TGTGCCAGCAGTCAAGCTCGCGATACGCAGTATTTT. Translated, it gives CASSQARDTQYF.

The chain recombines TRBV2 with TRBJ2-7; possible D gene TRBD2, 6 bases. Between the trimmed V and J ends, which lost 4 bases and 2 bases, there was a span of 21 bases. Germline CDR1 is SNHLY and CDR2 is FYNNEI. The CDR3 sequence is 17 residues long. The CDR3 bases are TGTGCCAGCAGTGGAGCCATGATGGGGGGTTACACCTACGAGCAGTACTTC. This encodes CASSGAMMGGYTYEQYF.

The rearrangement links TRBV11-2 to TRBJ2-7; 10 positions agree with TRBD1. J lost 5 bases, V lost 4 bases, and 5 bases had no gene match. The CDR3 contains 14 residues. Per the germline V gene, CDR1 is SGHAT and CDR2 is FQNNGV. CDR3 protein: CASSYWDRGDEQYF. CDR3 in DNA: TGTGCCAGCAGCTACTGGGACAGGGGCGACGAGCAGTACTTC. The whole variable domain, filled in from reference TRBV11-2 and TRBJ2-7, reads EAGVAQSPRYKIIEKRQSVAFWCNPISGHATLYWYQQILGQGPKLLIQFQNNGVVDDSQLPKDRFSAERLKGVDSTLKIQPAKLEDSAVYLCASSYWDRGDEQYFGPGTRLTVT.

The rearrangement uses TRBV9 and TRBJ2-1, with 12 bases lining up with TRBD2. The V gene end was trimmed by 0 bases and the J gene end by 0 bases; junction bases not matched to a gene: 7. Germline loops: CDR1 SGDLS, CDR2 YYNGEE. The CDR3 totals 19 residues. The CDR3 DNA reads as TGTGCCAGCAGCGTAGAACTAGCGGGAGGTGCCAGCTCCTACAATGAGCAGTTCTTC. Amino acids: CASSVELAGGASSYNEQFF.

The count of this clone is one. The V call is TRBV4-1, the J call TRBJ2-3, with a weak D call TRBD2 (6 bases). There are 16 residues in the CDR3. Germline-derived CDR1 and CDR2 are MGHRA and YSYEKL. Trimming left V 3 bases short and J 1 base short, with 14 bases between. In DNA form, the CDR3 reads TGCGCCAGCAGCCATCCCCGACTAGGGGGCACAGATACGCAGTATTTT. Translating gives CASSHPRLGGTDTQYF.

The J gene is TRBJ2-7, the V gene TRBV28; the match to TRBD2 covers 7 bases. Germline CDR1 and CDR2: MDHEN and SYDVKM. Losses at the gene ends were 6 bases for V and 0 bases for J; bases not matched to a gene: 11. This CDR3 is built from 16 residues. The chain's CDR3 is CASSPLLAASSYEQYF. CDR3 nucleotides: TGTGCCAGCAGCCCGCTGCTAGCGGCAAGCTCCTACGAGCAGTACTTC. Complete variable domain (other parts from reference TRBV28 and TRBJ2-7): DVKVTQSSRYLVKRTGEKVFLECVQDMDHENMFWYRQDPGLGLRLIYFSYDVKMKEKGDIPEGYSVSREKKERFSLILESASTNQTSMYLCASSPLLAASSYEQYFGPGTRLTVT.

This rearrangement joins TRBV15 to TRBJ1-1; unclear D gene. This CDR3 region has 13 residues. Germline V CDR1 and CDR2: LNHNV, YYDKDF (reference sequence). V dropped 3 bases and J dropped 5 bases, with 10 bases sitting between them. The CDR3 nucleotides are TGTGCCACCAGCAGTGCGAGAGGGACTGAAGCTTTCTTT. Protein: CATSSARGTEAFF.

The chain carries TRBV11-2 and TRBJ1-1, with no clear D. V dropped 0 bases and J dropped 5 bases, with 13 bases sitting between them. Germline V gene lookup returns CDR1 SGHAT and CDR2 FQNNGV. This CDR3 is built from 15 residues. The CDR3 DNA reads TGTGCCAGCAGCTTAGATCCCGTCGGGGTGACTGAAGCTTTCTTT. Translating gives CASSLDPVGVTEAFF.

CDR3 region: CASSTTTGHNPSFNYGYTF. CDR3 nucleotide sequence: TGTGCCAGTAGTACCACGACAGGGCACAACCCGTCCTTTAACTATGGCTACACCTTC. The chain carries TRBV19 and TRBJ1-2; TRBD1 matches 7 bases. The V gene end was trimmed by 4 bases and the J gene end by 1 base; junction bases not matched to a gene: 18. Germline V CDR1 and CDR2: LNHDA, SQIVND (reference sequence). The CDR3 has 19 amino acids.

The chain joins TRBV4-3 to TRBJ1-2; D ambiguous. Trimming cost V 2 bases and J 0 bases, with 10 bases left between them. Germline V lookup: CDR1 LGHNA, CDR2 YSLEER. The CDR3 length is 15 residues. CDR3 DNA: TGCGCCAGCAGCCAACAGACGGGAGCTAACTATGGCTACACCTTC. This gives the protein CASSQQTGANYGYTF.

The chain has TRBV4-2 and TRBJ2-3, with 10 bases fitting TRBD2. The V and J ends lost 1 base and 3 bases, in that order; junction bases with no gene match: 4. CDR1 is LGHNA, CDR2 YNFKEQ, per germline. The CDR3 runs to 16 residues. CDR3 region: CASSQAGTSETDTQYF. CDR3 nucleotides: TGTGCCAGCAGCCAAGCCGGGACTAGCGAGACAGATACGCAGTATTTT.

This chain joins TRBV7-2 and TRBJ2-5; 10 nucleotides agree with TRBD2. With 8 bases clipped from V and 5 bases from J, the junction kept 11 bases outside the gene matches. Germline V gene data show CDR1 as SGHTA and CDR2 as FQGNSA. The CDR3 loop spans 15 amino acids. CDR3 DNA: TGTGCCAGCCGAGGGTCAGCGGGAGGGGCGGAGACCCAGTACTTC. Residues: CASRGSAGGAETQYF.

This rearrangement joins TRBV9 to TRBJ2-2; D not certain. The CDR3 is made up of 12 amino acids. Per germline, CDR1 SGDLS and CDR2 YYNGEE. V was clipped by 5 bases and J by 7 bases, with 9 bases between them. The chain's CDR3 is CASSAPGGELFF. CDR3 in DNA: TGTGCCAGCAGTGCCCCGGGCGGGGAGCTGTTTTTT.

The gene calls are TRBV19 and TRBJ1-2; D is undetermined. Deletions cut 1 base from V and 2 bases from J, with 8 bases between. The CDR3 length is 14 residues. Germline CDR1 and CDR2: LNHDA and SQIVND (reference sequence). The CDR3 loop reads CASSIAGRNYGYTF. In DNA, the CDR3 is TGTGCCAGTAGTATAGCGGGGAGGAACTATGGCTACACCTTC.

V is TRBV23-1 and J is TRBJ1-6; 9 bases line up with TRBD1. TRBV23-1 is an ORF, and what it does is uncertain. Trimming took 4 bases from V and 5 from J; bases not matched to a gene: 0. This CDR3 is 14 amino acids long. The CDR3 protein is CASSRQGDNSPLHF. The DNA for the CDR3 is TGCGCCAGCAGTCGACAGGGGGATAATTCACCCCTCCACTTT.

This clone was detected only once. The J gene is TRBJ1-3, the V gene TRBV11-2; no clear D gene. CDR3 size: 17 residues. Germline V lookup: CDR1 SGHAT, CDR2 FQNNGV. V lost 5 bases, J lost 2 bases, and 19 bases lay in between. The CDR3 here is CASSPPFEAFTGNTIYF. As DNA, the CDR3 is TGTGCCAGCAGCCCCCCCTTTGAGGCTTTCACTGGAAACACCATATATTTT.

CDR3 residues: CASKGAGGLVTEAFF. The DNA of the CDR3 is TGTGCCAGCAAGGGGGCAGGGGGCCTAGTTACTGAAGCTTTCTTT. The chain couples TRBV27 to TRBJ1-1; 8 nucleotides match TRBD1. J gave up 5 bases and V 7 bases, and 12 bases lay outside the gene matches. The CDR3 covers 15 residues. CDR1 is MNHEY, CDR2 SMNVEV, per germline (reference sequence).

The chain combines TRBV5-5 with TRBJ2-2; 9 bases are a match to TRBD2. The ends lost 2 bases at V and 0 bases at J; junction bases unmatched: 5. Germline CDR1 is SGHKS and CDR2 is YYEKEE (reference sequence). This CDR3 is built from 17 residues. The CDR3 region has the DNA TGTGCCAGCAGCTTAGGGCTAGCGGGGACGAACACCGGGGAGCTGTTTTTT. This encodes CASSLGLAGTNTGELFF.

This clone occurred a few times. V and J are TRBV3-1 (or the pseudogene TRBV3-2) and TRBJ2-3, with TRBD2 matching 8 bases. The CDR3 is 15 residues long. The V and J ends lost 4 bases and 0 bases, in that order; junction bases with no gene match: 3. The germline V gene has CDR1 LGHDT and CDR2 YNNKEL (reference sequence). For the CDR3, the DNA is TGTGCCAGCAGCCCACTAGCGGCTAGCACAGATACGCAGTATTTT. It translates to CASSPLAASTDTQYF.

This chain links TRBV6-2 or TRBV6-3 with TRBJ1-5; 9 bases fit TRBD1. CDR3 size: 15 residues. Trimming at V came to 6 bases and at J to 6 bases, leaving 9 bases not matched to a gene. Germline V gene data show CDR1 as MNHEY and CDR2 as SVGEGT. DNA of the CDR3: TGTGCCAGCAGCCGGTCACAGGGGGCAATTCAGCCCCAGCATTTT. Translating gives CASSRSQGAIQPQHF.

The chain is built from TRBV28 and TRBJ1-6; a weak D match, TRBD1 (6 bases). Germline CDR1 is MDHEN and CDR2 is SYDVKM. V lost 5 bases to trimming and J lost 9 bases, with 14 bases between them. The CDR3 has 14 residues. CDR3 amino acids: CASSPPDSFSPLHF. The CDR3, as DNA: TGTGCCAGCAGTCCTCCGGACAGTTTTTCACCCCTCCACTTT.

The chain recombines TRBV7-2 with TRBJ2-5; D unresolved. The germline V gene encodes CDR1 SGHTA and CDR2 FQGNSA. This CDR3 comprises 13 residues. Deletions cut 5 bases from V and 0 bases from J, with 7 bases between. The CDR3, as DNA: TGTGCCAGCAGCGATCACAACCAAGAGACCCAGTACTTC. It specifies CASSDHNQETQYF.

V is TRBV7-3 and J is TRBJ2-2, with TRBD2 matching over 9 bases. The CDR3 has 18 residues. Germline CDR1 and CDR2: SGHTA and FQGTGA. V lost 1 base to trimming and J lost 1 base; unmatched junction nucleotides: 7. The CDR3 is CASSLIPSGVGNTGELFF. CDR3 sequence (DNA): TGTGCCAGCAGCTTAATCCCTAGCGGGGTGGGGAACACCGGGGAGCTGTTTTTT.

The chain combines TRBV28 with TRBJ1-1, with D possibly being TRBD1 (6 bases). Trimming pared 6 bases from V and 2 bases from J, leaving 13 bases between. CDR3 length: 14 amino acids. Germline CDR1 and CDR2: MDHEN and SYDVKM. The CDR3, as DNA: TGTGCCAGCAGGGGGGCCTTGGTTAACACTGAAGCTTTCTTT. It translates to CASRGALVNTEAFF.

The chain employs TRBV11-2 and TRBJ1-1; the match to TRBD1 covers 8 bases. CDR1 is SGHAT, CDR2 FQNNGV, per germline. After removal of 1 base from V and 4 bases from J, the junction contained 5 bases not matched to a gene. This CDR3 has 15 amino acids. The CDR3 spells CASSLGQGAVTEAFF. CDR3 nucleotide sequence: TGTGCCAGCAGCTTAGGGCAGGGGGCCGTCACTGAAGCTTTCTTT.